Below, 19 T cell receptor beta chains from the same sample are listed, as sequenced in a study of CD8 T cells in ankylosing spondylitis. From the 5' RACE reads, TCRdb called clonotypes with MiXCR, one entry per CDR3 protein. Among about 36,000 distinct CDR3 sequences listed, approximately 11% were seen once. Sequenced input: synovial fluid, either unsorted or a sorted T cell fraction (not recorded which). These receptors were taken from a male donor with ankylosing spondylitis.

The gene calls are TRBV6-2 or TRBV6-3 and TRBJ2-1; 8 nucleotides match TRBD1. V gave up 4 bases and J gave up 7 bases; unmatched junction bases: 6. The CDR3 length is 14 residues. Germline CDR1 MNHEY, CDR2 SVGEGT. This chain's CDR3 is CASSSHGQGNEQFF. CDR3 DNA sequence: TGTGCCAGCAGTTCCCACGGACAGGGAAATGAGCAGTTCTTC.

This clonotype has only a few counts. One base away lies a much larger clone, so this may be a sequencing read error. J is TRBJ2-7 and V is TRBV7-2, with 7 bases fitting TRBD1. The CDR3 has 17 amino acids. Germline V gene data show CDR1 as SGHTA and CDR2 as FQGNSA. Germline trimming cut 0 bases from V and 4 bases from J; bases unmatched to any gene: 12. DNA of the CDR3: TGTGCCAGCAGCTTAGCCGTGATAGGGGACAGTGAGTACGAGCAGTACTTC. As protein: CASSLAVIGDSEYEQYF. Using reference TRBV7-2 and TRBJ2-7 for the parts outside the CDR3, the full variable domain is GAGVSQSPSNKVTEKGKDVELRCDPISGHTALYWYRQSLGQGLEFLIYFQGNSAPDKSGLPSDRFSAERTGGSVSTLTIQRTQQEDSAVYLCASSLAVIGDSEYEQYFGPGTRLTVT.

Many counts were recorded for this clonotype. The rearrangement joins TRBV6-5 to TRBJ2-7; possibly TRBD1 for D (6 bases). Trimming stripped 5 bases from V and 5 bases from J, with 19 bases between. This CDR3 is 15 amino acids long. In germline, CDR1 is MNHEY, CDR2 SVGAGI. Here the CDR3 reads CASSLPKAGVDEQYF. CDR3 coding DNA: TGTGCCAGCAGTCTACCAAAGGCAGGGGTCGACGAGCAGTACTTC.

This clonotype showed up many times. The gene calls are TRBV12-3 or TRBV12-4 and TRBJ2-1; no firm D call. This CDR3 has 12 residues. V dropped 2 bases and J dropped 7 bases, with 6 bases sitting between them. CDR3 sequence: CASSLNGNEQFF. In DNA form, the CDR3 reads TGTGCCAGCAGTTTAAACGGGAATGAGCAGTTCTTC.

The table lists this clonotype with a few counts. This sequence joins TRBV14 and TRBJ2-7; TRBD1 matches 7 bases. The germline V gene encodes CDR1 SGHDN and CDR2 FVKESK. After removal of 0 bases from V and 0 bases from J, the junction contained 5 bases not matched to a gene. CDR3 length: 16 residues. In nucleotides, the CDR3 is TGTGCCAGCAGCCAAGATTCCTGGACAGGCTCCTACGAGCAGTACTTC. Translation gives CASSQDSWTGSYEQYF. Using reference TRBV14 and TRBJ2-7 for the parts outside the CDR3, the full variable domain is EAGVTQFPSHSVIEKGQTVTLRCDPISGHDNLYWYRRVMGKEIKFLLHFVKESKQDESGMPNNRFLAERTGGTYSTLKVQPAELEDSGVYFCASSQDSWTGSYEQYFGPGTRLTVT.

This clonotype has only a few counts. The V call is TRBV6-1, the J call TRBJ1-2, with D perhaps TRBD1 (6 bases). The CDR3 runs to 16 residues. The germline CDR1 and CDR2 sequences are MNHNS and SASEGT. V was pared by 5 bases and J by 5 bases, with 21 bases between. CDR3 nucleotide sequence: TGTGCCAGCAGTACCTATGCAGGGGATCTGGTATATGGCTACACCTTC. It codes for CASSTYAGDLVYGYTF.

The chain couples TRBV15 to TRBJ2-1; no clear D. Trimming took 0 bases from V and 0 from J, leaving 3 bases between them. CDR1 LNHNV and CDR2 YYDKDF come from the germline V gene (reference sequence). The CDR3 loop spans 14 amino acids. The CDR3 here is CATSRDPSYNEQFF. In DNA form, the CDR3 reads TGTGCCACCAGCAGAGATCCCTCCTACAATGAGCAGTTCTTC.

This clonotype was observed many times. The chain couples TRBV10-3 to TRBJ2-7; D possibly corresponds to TRBD2 (6 bases). Germline V gene lookup returns CDR1 ENHRY and CDR2 SYGVKD. The length of the CDR3 is 14 residues. V gave up 0 bases and J gave up 7 bases, with 13 bases separating them. The CDR3 DNA reads TGTGCCATCAGTGAGTCGGGGGGAACGCAGGAGCAGTACTTC. Translating it yields CAISESGGTQEQYF.

The J gene is TRBJ1-2, the V gene TRBV7-9; 7 positions match TRBD1. The germline V gene encodes CDR1 SEHNR and CDR2 FQNEAQ (reference sequence). The junction had 17 bases not matched to a gene; V was cut back by 5 bases and J by 8 bases. The CDR3 totals 16 residues. Here the CDR3 reads CASSPPPTGTLWGYTF. The CDR3 DNA reads as TGTGCCAGCAGCCCGCCCCCGACAGGGACCCTATGGGGCTACACCTTC.

As for this clonotype: The conserved closing phenylalanine or tryptophan is absent in this CDR3, likely reflecting a read error. The DNA is omitted, as the CDR3 cannot be located on it reliably, and the CDR3 follows TCRdb's listing. This chain uses TRBV6-2 or TRBV6-3 with TRBJ2-1. Germline CDR1 reads MNHEY; CDR2 reads SVGEGT. The CDR3 contains 15 residues when both ends are counted. The CDR3 loop is CASSLKLAGMNEQLL.

This clonotype was picked up many times. DNA for the CDR3: TGTGCCAGCAGTTCCAGTCTCCGGTACGAGCAGTACTTC. Protein sequence: CASSSSLRYEQYF. J is TRBJ2-7 and V is TRBV27; D uncertain. Germline loops: CDR1 MNHEY, CDR2 SMNVEV (reference sequence). V dropped 4 bases and J dropped 4 bases, with 11 bases sitting between them. This CDR3 region has 13 residues.

This clonotype was seen at least ten times. The chain uses TRBV25-1 and TRBJ2-7, with no clear D. CDR3 size: 14 residues. V was cut by 4 bases and J by 2 bases, with 12 bases left in between. From germline, CDR1 is MGHDK and CDR2 SYGVNS. CDR3 bases: TGTGCCAGCAGTGGGCGGTTTGGTCCCTACGAGCAGTACTTC. Its protein product is CASSGRFGPYEQYF.

A few counts support this clonotype. The rearrangement links TRBV4-2 to TRBJ1-4, with a tentative D call TRBD1 (5 bases). CDR3 length: 15 residues. CDR1 LGHNA and CDR2 YNFKEQ come from the germline V gene. Trimming left V 3 bases short and J 8 bases short, with 16 bases between. The CDR3 bases are TGTGCCAGCAGCCATGTCGGGACCTTCGGGGAAAAACTGTTTTTT. Its protein product is CASSHVGTFGEKLFF.

This clonotype was counted only a few times. The chain links TRBV4-2 to TRBJ2-3; D call uncertain. This CDR3 has 13 amino acids. Trimming took 1 base from V and 6 from J, leaving 8 bases between them. Germline CDR1 reads LGHNA; CDR2 reads YNFKEQ. CDR3 coding DNA: TGTGCCAGCAGCCAAGGGCTTGGGGATACGCAGTATTTT. Protein product: CASSQGLGDTQYF.

This clonotype was observed a handful of times. The V and J genes are TRBV5-1 and TRBJ2-1; 7 bases align to TRBD2. This CDR3 contains 16 residues. The V gene's germline CDR1 is SGHRS and CDR2 YFSETQ. Germline trimming cut 4 bases from V and 6 bases from J; bases unmatched to any gene: 13. CDR3 residues: CASSLGGTGGFNEQFF. DNA for the CDR3: TGCGCCAGCAGCCTGGGGGGGACGGGGGGTTTCAATGAGCAGTTCTTC.

This clonotype was seen only a few times. This CDR3 reads CASSGQESNQPQHF. In DNA form, the CDR3 reads TGTGCCAGCAGTGGACAGGAAAGCAATCAGCCCCAGCATTTT. The chain couples TRBV2 to TRBJ1-5; D is perhaps TRBD1 (6 bases). The CDR3 spans 14 residues. Trimming pared 4 bases from V and 1 base from J, leaving 8 bases between. Germline V gives CDR1 SNHLY, CDR2 FYNNEI.

The genes are TRBV2 and TRBJ2-1; 10 bases match TRBD1. The germline gives CDR1 SNHLY, CDR2 FYNNEI. The trim removed 6 bases at V and 6 bases at J, leaving 8 bases unmatched. The CDR3 extends over 15 amino acids. The CDR3 region is CASRDGTGASNEQFF. DNA of the CDR3: TGTGCCAGCAGAGACGGGACAGGGGCCTCCAATGAGCAGTTCTTC.

The genes are TRBV7-6 and TRBJ2-7; 8 positions match TRBD1. Germline assignment: CDR1 SGHVS and CDR2 FNYEAQ. The CDR3 spans 13 residues. Trimming at V came to 11 bases and at J to 4 bases, leaving 10 bases not matched to a gene. The DNA of the CDR3 is TGTGCCGTAGGGGCAGGGGGCGATTACGAGCAGTACTTC. Its translation is CAVGAGGDYEQYF.

At least ten counts were recorded for this clonotype. The chain uses TRBV29-1 and TRBJ2-5; D gene unclear. Germline V gene data show CDR1 as SQVTM and CDR2 as ANQGSEA. V was shortened by 3 bases and J by 2 bases, with 16 bases between the two germline ends. The CDR3 extends over 15 amino acids. In DNA form, the CDR3 reads TGCAGCGTTGATAGGACGGAAAACCTTCAAGAGACCCAGTACTTC. Translated, it gives CSVDRTENLQETQYF.